This is a list of T cell receptor beta chains from one sample in a study of cytomegalovirus exposure and HLA in healthy donors. Measured with immunoSEQ multiplex PCR; TCRdb has only the in-frame clones, and not every one. In the table there are about 150,000 clones, approximately 80% of which are singletons. Sequences were obtained from PBMCs. These receptors originate from a man aged 30 to 39 in good health and CMV-seropositive. CDR3s include the opening cysteine and the closing phenylalanine or tryptophan. A D gene is named only where the DNA matches it firmly. The size of a clone is reported for some rows only, either as once, few or many, or as a class for expanded clones.

D gene: NA
V gene: TRBV11-2
J gene: TRBJ2-2
clone size: NA
CDR3 protein: CASSYLNTGELFF
CDR3 DNA: TGTGCCAGCAGCTATCTGAACACCGGGGAGCTGTTTTTT

D gene: TRBD1
V gene: TRBV14
J gene: TRBJ2-7
clone size: NA
CDR3 protein: CASSPQGFREQYF
CDR3 DNA: TGTGCCAGCAGCCCACAGGGGTTTCGCGAGCAGTACTTC

D gene: TRBD2
V gene: TRBV2
J gene: TRBJ2-5
clone size: NA
CDR3 protein: CASYSGRRRETQYF
CDR3 DNA: TGTGCCAGCTATAGCGGGAGAAGGCGAGAGACCCAGTACTTC

D gene: NA
V gene: TRBV5-4
J gene: TRBJ2-4
clone size: NA
CDR3 protein: CASSLIGGAKNIQYF
CDR3 DNA: TGTGCCAGCAGCTTGATTGGCGGAGCCAAAAACATTCAGTACTTC

D gene: NA
V gene: TRBV6-6
J gene: TRBJ2-2
clone size: NA
CDR3 protein: CASSPDRELFF
CDR3 DNA: TGTGCCAGCAGCCCCGACAGGGAGCTGTTTTTT

D gene: TRBD1
V gene: TRBV5-1
J gene: TRBJ1-1
clone size: NA
CDR3 protein: CASSQGQGKTEAFF
CDR3 DNA: TGCGCCAGCAGCCAAGGACAGGGAAAAACTGAAGCTTTCTTT

D gene: NA
V gene: TRBV28
J gene: TRBJ1-5
clone size: once
CDR3 protein: CASSLWAGAGGNQPQHF
CDR3 DNA: TGTGCCAGCAGTTTATGGGCGGGAGCCGGGGGCAATCAGCCCCAGCATTTT

D gene: NA
V gene: TRBV30
J gene: TRBJ2-3
clone size: few
CDR3 protein: CAWSQGREDTQYF
CDR3 DNA: TGTGCCTGGAGTCAGGGAAGGGAAGATACGCAGTATTTT

D gene: NA
V gene: TRBV11-2
J gene: TRBJ2-2
clone size: NA
CDR3 protein: CASSLLLNTGELFF
CDR3 DNA: TGTGCCAGCAGCCTTCTCTTGAACACCGGGGAGCTGTTTTTT

D gene: NA
V gene: TRBV28
J gene: TRBJ1-2
clone size: NA
CDR3 protein: CASSTRGGNDGYTF
CDR3 DNA: TGTGCCAGCAGCACCCGGGGGGGCAACGACGGCTACACCTTC

D gene: TRBD1
V gene: TRBV19
J gene: TRBJ1-2
clone size: NA
CDR3 protein: CASSWDSLARGYTF
CDR3 DNA: TGTGCCAGTAGCTGGGACAGTCTGGCTAGGGGCTACACCTTC

D gene: NA
V gene: TRBV7-9
J gene: TRBJ2-2
clone size: NA
CDR3 protein: CASDRLTGELFF
CDR3 DNA: TGTGCCAGCGATCGACTAACCGGGGAGCTGTTTTTT

D gene: NA
V gene: TRBV5-4
J gene: TRBJ2-5
clone size: NA
CDR3 protein: CASSVGGGEETQYF
CDR3 DNA: TGTGCCAGCAGCGTAGGAGGCGGGGAAGAGACCCAGTACTTC

D gene: NA
V gene: TRBV2
J gene: TRBJ1-6
clone size: NA
CDR3 protein: CASSTQGSHNSPLHF
CDR3 DNA: TGTGCCAGCAGTACCCAGGGGTCCCATAATTCACCCCTCCACTTT

D gene: NA
V gene: TRBV6-5
J gene: TRBJ2-2
clone size: NA
CDR3 protein: CASSYSNRGAGELFF
CDR3 DNA: TGTGCCAGCAGTTACTCGAATAGGGGCGCCGGGGAGCTGTTTTTT

D gene: TRBD1
V gene: TRBV18
J gene: TRBJ2-1
clone size: NA
CDR3 protein: CASSPPKGQGTHNEQFF
CDR3 DNA: TGTGCCAGCTCACCACCGAAGGGACAGGGTACCCACAATGAGCAGTTCTTC

D gene: NA
V gene: TRBV7-9
J gene: TRBJ2-1
clone size: once
CDR3 protein: CASSFAPYIWGRSGEQFF
CDR3 DNA: TGTGCCAGCAGCTTTGCCCCCTACATCTGGGGGCGGTCGGGTGAGCAGTTCTTC

D gene: TRBD2
V gene: TRBV6-5
J gene: TRBJ2-1
clone size: NA
CDR3 protein: CASRVSGSGPREFF
CDR3 DNA: TGTGCCAGCAGAGTTAGCGGGAGCGGACCAAGGGAGTTCTTC

D gene: TRBD1
V gene: TRBV6-6
J gene: TRBJ1-1
clone size: NA
CDR3 protein: CASSLPGGSFPEAFF
CDR3 DNA: TGTGCCAGCAGCTTGCCAGGGGGGAGTTTCCCTGAAGCTTTCTTT

D gene: TRBD1
V gene: TRBV4-3
J gene: TRBJ1-6
clone size: NA
CDR3 protein: CASSQFDRGDSPLHF
CDR3 DNA: TGCGCCAGCAGCCAGTTCGACAGGGGGGATTCACCCCTCCACTTT

D gene: NA
V gene: TRBV6-1
J gene: TRBJ1-1
clone size: NA
CDR3 protein: CASSEAPTVNTEAFF
CDR3 DNA: TGTGCCAGCAGTGAAGCGCCGACAGTGAACACTGAAGCTTTCTTT

D gene: TRBD1
V gene: TRBV7-9
J gene: TRBJ1-5
clone size: NA
CDR3 protein: CASSGSDRGPQHF
CDR3 DNA: TGTGCCAGCAGCGGGAGCGACAGGGGGCCCCAGCATTTT

D gene: TRBD2
V gene: TRBV7-2
J gene: TRBJ2-6
clone size: NA
CDR3 protein: CASSASGAVGANVLTF
CDR3 DNA: TGTGCCAGCAGCGCTAGCGGTGCTGTCGGGGCCAACGTCCTGACTTTC

D gene: NA
V gene: TRBV19
J gene: TRBJ1-2
clone size: NA
CDR3 protein: CASSLGQYGYTF
CDR3 DNA: TGTGCCAGTAGTCTCGGACAGTATGGCTACACCTTC

D gene: NA
V gene: TRBV28
J gene: TRBJ1-2
clone size: NA
CDR3 protein: CASSSPGTNYGYTF
CDR3 DNA: TGTGCCAGCAGTTCCCCGGGAACTAACTATGGCTACACCTTC

D gene: NA
V gene: TRBV7-2
J gene: TRBJ2-6
clone size: NA
CDR3 protein: CASSFTGANVLTF
CDR3 DNA: TGTGCCAGCAGCTTTACTGGGGCCAACGTCCTGACTTTC

D gene: NA
V gene: TRBV19
J gene: TRBJ1-3
clone size: NA
CDR3 protein: CASSIIGHPSGNTIYF
CDR3 DNA: TGTGCCAGTAGTATAATCGGACACCCCTCTGGAAACACCATATATTTT

D gene: TRBD1
V gene: TRBV2
J gene: TRBJ1-6
clone size: few
CDR3 protein: CASSGDSSSYNSPLHF
CDR3 DNA: TGTGCCAGCAGTGGGGACAGCAGCTCCTATAATTCACCCCTCCACTTT